A single sample gave rise to the 11 T cell receptor beta chains below, sequenced in a study of blood T cell repertoires in COVID-19. Method: immunoSEQ multiplex PCR; TCRdb's copy keeps in-frame clones and lacks some. The table has about 60,000 clones, roughly 87% seen once. The sample taken for sequencing was peripheral blood. All receptors come from a human donor with acute or convalescent COVID-19. The donor label of this sample is uncertain.

V gene TRBV5-4 combines with J gene TRBJ2-3; 11 bases fit TRBD2. Germline CDR1 and CDR2: SGHNT and YYREEE (reference sequence). The CDR3 has 18 amino acids. Trimming removed 4 bases from V and 0 bases from J; junction bases left unmatched: 10. The DNA for the CDR3 is TGTGCCAGCAGCCCGGGGACTAGCGGTTCCCTTAGCACAGATACGCAGTATTTT. This codes for CASSPGTSGSLSTDTQYF.

The chain links TRBV19 to TRBJ1-2; D is perhaps TRBD1 (6 bases). This CDR3 contains 13 residues. V was trimmed by 4 bases and J by 2 bases, leaving 8 bases between them. Germline loops: CDR1 LNHDA, CDR2 SQIVND (reference sequence). CDR3 sequence: CASSNRANYGYTF. CDR3 coding DNA: TGTGCCAGTAGTAACAGGGCAAACTATGGCTACACCTTC.

The V call is TRBV3-1 (or the pseudogene TRBV3-2), the J call TRBJ2-2; tentatively, D is TRBD1 (6 bases). From germline, CDR1 is LGHDT and CDR2 YNNKEL (reference sequence). The V gene lost 5 bases and the J gene lost 4 bases, with 14 bases spanning the gap. The CDR3 length is 15 residues. As DNA, the CDR3 is TGTGCCAGCAGCTCCAGCAGGGGTATCACCGGGGAGCTGTTTTTT. Translation: CASSSSRGITGELFF.

The rearrangement uses TRBV9 and TRBJ2-5; D is unclear. Germline CDR1 reads SGDLS; CDR2 reads YYNGEE. The germline V and J ends were trimmed by 0 bases and 4 bases, with 10 bases remaining between them. CDR3 length: 14 residues. In nucleotides, the CDR3 is TGTGCCAGCAGCGTAGGACTTCCGGGAGAGACCCAGTACTTC. Encoded protein: CASSVGLPGETQYF.

The chain has TRBV7-3 and TRBJ1-1, with 10 bases identical to TRBD1. The germline V gene has CDR1 SGHTA and CDR2 FQGTGA. V trimming: 0 bases; J trimming: 5 bases; junction bases outside the gene matches: 3. CDR3 size: 15 residues. CDR3 in DNA: TGTGCCAGCAGCTTAACCGGGACAGGGGTGACTGAAGCTTTCTTT. Residues: CASSLTGTGVTEAFF.

The chain couples TRBV28 to TRBJ2-3; no reliable D call. The germline V gene encodes CDR1 MDHEN and CDR2 SYDVKM. The CDR3 is 16 amino acids. V lost 3 bases and J 0 bases, leaving 13 bases between the germline ends. The CDR3 nucleotides are TGTGCCAGCAGTTTTCAGATACATCCCAGCACAGATACGCAGTATTTT. Its translation is CASSFQIHPSTDTQYF.

This chain links TRBV11-1 with TRBJ2-7; D unresolved. V was pared by 1 base and J by 0 bases, with 4 bases between. Germline-derived CDR1 and CDR2 are SGHAT and FQDESV (reference sequence). The CDR3 extends over 13 amino acids. The DNA for the CDR3 is TGTGCCAGCAGCTTAGGACACTCCTACGAGCAGTACTTC. Amino acids: CASSLGHSYEQYF.

In DNA, the CDR3 is TGTGCCAGCAGTTTTGGGGGGGCCTCAGATACGCAGTATTTT. It codes for CASSFGGASDTQYF. The gene calls are TRBV28 and TRBJ2-3; possibly TRBD2 for D (7 bases). V gave up 3 bases and J gave up 4 bases, with 11 bases separating them. CDR3 length equals 14 residues. Germline CDR1 reads MDHEN; CDR2 reads SYDVKM.

This chain uses TRBV19 with TRBJ1-1; D perhaps matches TRBD1 (5 bases). The CDR3 runs 14 residues. The V gene's germline CDR1 is LNHDA and CDR2 SQIVND (reference sequence). V lost 2 bases, J lost 1 base, and 8 bases lay in between. CDR3 sequence reads: CASSITGSNTEAFF. The CDR3 bases are TGTGCCAGTAGTATAACAGGATCGAACACTGAAGCTTTCTTT.

V and J are TRBV7-3 and TRBJ2-3; tentatively, D is TRBD2 (6 bases). V lost 2 bases to trimming and J lost 5 bases, with 8 bases between them. The CDR3 has 13 residues. Germline V CDR1 and CDR2: SGHTA, FQGTGA. CDR3 residues: CASSLFGRDTQYF. CDR3 DNA: TGTGCCAGCAGCTTATTCGGGAGAGATACGCAGTATTTT.

The chain carries TRBV19 and TRBJ1-2; a weak D match, TRBD1 (5 bases). This CDR3 region has 14 residues. Trimming removed 5 bases from V and 4 bases from J, with 14 bases in between. Germline V gene sequence: CDR1 LNHDA, CDR2 SQIVND (reference sequence). The CDR3 here is CASSAAGPSYGYTF. CDR3 sequence (DNA): TGTGCCAGTAGTGCGGCAGGGCCGTCCTATGGCTACACCTTC. The full variable domain, completed using reference TRBV19 and TRBJ1-2, is DGGITQSPKYLFRKEGQNVTLSCEQNLNHDAMYWYRQDPGQGLRLIYYSQIVNDFQKGDIAEGYSVSREKKESFPLTVTSAQKNPTAFYLCASSAAGPSYGYTFGSGTRLTVV.